The clone carrying this TCR beta chain was recorded a few times. The sample comes from a study of T cell repertoires in cytomegalovirus infection. TCRdb re-derived calls from the reads in MiXCR, one entry per CDR3 protein. The sample includes approximately 630,000 distinct CDR3 sequences, less than 25% of them seen just once. The CDR3 loop spans 13 amino acids. V gave up 3 bases and J gave up 10 bases, with 14 bases separating them. Per germline, CDR1 SGDLS and CDR2 YYNGEE. This chain connects TRBV9 to TRBJ2-1; weak D call: TRBD1 (5 bases). The sequence was collected from a human donor in good health (CMV status not recorded). Some clones in this sample may be carry-over from other donors' samples. Sequencing was carried out using CD8+ T cells from PBMCs. CDR3 sequence reads: CASSASGFREQFF. In DNA, the CDR3 is TGTGCCAGCAGCGCTTCAGGGTTTCGCGAGCAGTTCTTC. Using reference TRBV9 and TRBJ2-1 for the parts outside the CDR3, the full variable domain is DSGVTQTPKHLITATGQRVTLRCSPRSGDLSVYWYQQSLDQGLQFLIQYYNGEERAKGNILERFSAQQFPDLHSELNLSSLELGDSALYFCASSASGFREQFFGPGTRLTVL.